This TCR beta chain was identified in a study of shared T cell receptors in the human thymus. Per the germline V gene, CDR1 is LGHNA and CDR2 is YSLEER. The CDR3 is 18 residues long. V lost 1 base and J lost 3, with 21 bases in between. Here immunoSEQ multiplex PCR was the method, and the copy in TCRdb shows in-frame clones only, minus some. The table shows about 380,000 clones, with more than 85% occurring only once. V gene TRBV4-3 combines with J gene TRBJ2-5, with D perhaps TRBD1 (5 bases). Source material: thymocytes. The origin of this receptor is a human donor. The CDR3: CASSQVPPQGGVKETQYF. The CDR3 coding sequence is TGCGCCAGCAGCCAAGTGCCGCCCCAGGGTGGAGTAAAAGAGACCCAGTACTTC.